This TCR beta chain was found in a study of cytomegalovirus exposure and HLA in healthy donors. The CDR3 contains 16 residues. Trimming took 7 bases from V and 4 from J; bases not matched to a gene: 11. Germline V gives CDR1 SNHLY, CDR2 FYNNEI. 60 Vbeta and 13 Jbeta primers were used in PCR. Repertoires were generated with immunoSEQ multiplex PCR, while TCRdb's copy carries only in-frame clones and drops some. The sample is made up of around 39,000 clones, and the top ten hold 3.5% to 4% of it. V and J are TRBV2 and TRBJ2-2; 8 bases are shared with TRBD2. The receptor comes from a male donor in good health and CMV-seronegative. The sequencing sample was made of PBMCs. The CDR3 bases are TGTGCCAGCACCAATCGACGGCGGGGGGCCACCGGGGAGCTGTTTTTT. The encoded protein is CASTNRRRGATGELFF.